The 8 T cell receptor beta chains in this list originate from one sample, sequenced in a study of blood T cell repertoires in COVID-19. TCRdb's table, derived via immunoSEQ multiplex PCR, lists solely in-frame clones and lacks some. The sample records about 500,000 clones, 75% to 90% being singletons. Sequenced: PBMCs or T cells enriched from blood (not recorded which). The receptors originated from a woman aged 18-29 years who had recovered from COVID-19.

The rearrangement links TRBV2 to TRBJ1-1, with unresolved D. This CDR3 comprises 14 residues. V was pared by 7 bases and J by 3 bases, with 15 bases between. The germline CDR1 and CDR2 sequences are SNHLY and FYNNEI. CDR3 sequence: CASTRAEKDTEAFF. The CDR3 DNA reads TGTGCCAGCACGCGGGCGGAAAAGGACACTGAAGCTTTCTTT.

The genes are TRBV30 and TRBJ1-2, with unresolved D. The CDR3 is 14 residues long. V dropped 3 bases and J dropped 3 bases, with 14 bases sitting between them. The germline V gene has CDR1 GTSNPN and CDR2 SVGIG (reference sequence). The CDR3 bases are TGTGCCTGGAGCTCGGAGGTCTTCTACTATGGCTACACCTTC. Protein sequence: CAWSSEVFYYGYTF.

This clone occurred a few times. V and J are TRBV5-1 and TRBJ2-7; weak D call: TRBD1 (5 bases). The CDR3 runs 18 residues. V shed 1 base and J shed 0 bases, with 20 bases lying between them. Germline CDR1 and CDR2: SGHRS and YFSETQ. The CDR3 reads CASSLTLLTESSSYEQYF. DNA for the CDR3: TGCGCCAGCAGCTTGACCCTTCTGACAGAGTCGTCCTCCTACGAGCAGTACTTC.

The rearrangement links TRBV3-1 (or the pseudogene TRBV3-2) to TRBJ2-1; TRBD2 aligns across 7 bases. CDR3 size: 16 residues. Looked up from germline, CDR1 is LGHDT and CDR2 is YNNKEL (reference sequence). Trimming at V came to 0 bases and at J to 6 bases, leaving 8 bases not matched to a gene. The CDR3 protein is CASSQDGARGGNEQFF. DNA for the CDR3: TGTGCCAGCAGCCAAGATGGGGCCCGCGGGGGCAATGAGCAGTTCTTC.

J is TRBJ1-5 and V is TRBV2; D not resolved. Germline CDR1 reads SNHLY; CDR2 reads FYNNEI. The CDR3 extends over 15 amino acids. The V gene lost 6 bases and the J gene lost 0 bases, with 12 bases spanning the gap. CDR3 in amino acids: CASSGEGNSNQPQHF. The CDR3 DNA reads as TGTGCCAGCAGCGGGGAGGGAAATAGCAATCAGCCCCAGCATTTT.

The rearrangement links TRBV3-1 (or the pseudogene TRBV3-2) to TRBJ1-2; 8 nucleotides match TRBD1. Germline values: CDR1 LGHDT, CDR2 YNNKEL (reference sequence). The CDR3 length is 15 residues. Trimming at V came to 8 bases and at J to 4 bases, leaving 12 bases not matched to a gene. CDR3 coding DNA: TGTGCCAGCCGAGGAAATAGCAGGGGGCTCTATGGCTACACCTTC. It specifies CASRGNSRGLYGYTF.

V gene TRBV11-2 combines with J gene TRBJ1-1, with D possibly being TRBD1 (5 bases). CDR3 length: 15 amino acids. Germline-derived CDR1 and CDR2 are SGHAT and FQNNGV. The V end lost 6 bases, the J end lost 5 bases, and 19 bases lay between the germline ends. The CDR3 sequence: CASRSPGRGDTEAFF. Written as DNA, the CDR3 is TGTGCCAGCAGATCCCCGGGACGGGGGGATACTGAAGCTTTCTTT.

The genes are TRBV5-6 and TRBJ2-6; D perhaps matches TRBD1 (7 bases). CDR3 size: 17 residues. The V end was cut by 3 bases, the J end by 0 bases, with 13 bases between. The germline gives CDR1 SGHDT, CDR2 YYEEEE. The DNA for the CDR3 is TGTGCCAGCAGCTGGAGGGACAGTGCCTCTGGGGCCAACGTCCTGACTTTC. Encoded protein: CASSWRDSASGANVLTF.